A single sample is the source of the 15 T cell receptor beta chains below, sequenced in a study of blood T cells in healthy people across ages. The authors ran a second PCR of 7 to 11 cycles using a sample-barcoded 5' primer and a J-beta primer mix. In TCRdb, the 5' RACE reads were re-called with MiXCR into one record per CDR3 protein. The sample has 800,000 to 950,000 distinct CDR3 sequences, 25% to 35% seen once. A further study also used this sample, focusing on T cells of mothers and their children.

The sample comprised blood. The origin of the receptors is a woman aged 40 to 55 in good health.

This clonotype showed up just a few times. At one of its ends the junction is not consistent with the germline gene, which may arise from a read error. The chain carries TRBV6-4 and TRBJ2-2; D is possibly TRBD2 (6 bases). The CDR3 consists of 16 residues. Germline V gives CDR1 MRHNA, CDR2 SNTAGT. In nucleotides, the CDR3 is TGTGCCAGCAGTGACTCTGGGGGGACGAACACCGGAGAGCTGTTTTTT. Its protein product is CASSDSGGTNTGELFF.

This clonotype was observed many times. The chain has TRBV6-1 and TRBJ2-4; 8 positions match TRBD1. With 1 base clipped from V and 10 bases from J, the junction kept 6 bases outside the gene matches. Per the germline V gene, CDR1 is MNHNS and CDR2 is SASEGT. This CDR3 region has 14 residues. The CDR3 nucleotides read TGTGCCAGCAGTGAAGTCGGACAGGGACGGATTCAGTACTTC. This sequence encodes CASSEVGQGRIQYF.

This clonotype came up a few times. This rearrangement joins TRBV28 to TRBJ2-1; D is perhaps TRBD1 (5 bases). This CDR3 region has 13 residues. V gave up 7 bases and J gave up 2 bases, with 9 bases separating them. Germline assignment: CDR1 MDHEN and CDR2 SYDVKM. The DNA of the CDR3 is TGTGCCAGCACAGGGCTACCCTACAATGAGCAGTTCTTC. As protein: CASTGLPYNEQFF.

This clonotype was observed a handful of times. The V and J genes are TRBV4-3 and TRBJ2-1, with 9 bases that match TRBD2. This CDR3 comprises 15 residues. The V segment lost 1 base and the J segment 5 bases; nucleotides outside the gene matches: 3. Germline assignment: CDR1 LGHNA and CDR2 YSLEER. The CDR3 loop reads CASSQAASGDNEQFF. Written as DNA, the CDR3 is TGCGCCAGCAGCCAAGCGGCTAGCGGGGACAATGAGCAGTTCTTC.

This rearrangement joins TRBV9 to TRBJ2-2, with D hard to call. CDR1 is SGDLS and CDR2 is YYNGEE in the germline V gene. This CDR3 has 13 residues. The V end was cut by 6 bases, the J end by 0 bases, with 6 bases between. CDR3: CASKQSNTGELFF. CDR3 in DNA: TGTGCCAGCAAGCAGTCGAACACCGGGGAGCTGTTTTTT.

Only a few counts were recorded for this clonotype. The CDR3 is CASSPELPDTGELFF. The CDR3 nucleotides are TGTGCCAGCAGCCCCGAACTACCTGACACCGGGGAGCTGTTTTTT. This chain uses TRBV7-9 with TRBJ2-2, with D unclear. The CDR3 covers 15 residues. V was clipped by 5 bases and J by 3 bases, with 13 bases between them. The germline gives CDR1 SEHNR, CDR2 FQNEAQ (reference sequence).

CDR3: CASSQVRVSYEQYF. For the CDR3, the DNA is TGTGCCAGCAGCCAGGTTAGGGTCTCCTACGAGCAGTACTTC. The chain uses TRBV7-2 and TRBJ2-7; D ambiguous. The CDR3 is 14 residues long. CDR1 and CDR2 from the germline V gene are SGHTA and FQGNSA. Trimming removed 5 bases at V and 0 bases at J, with 11 bases between.

This chain joins TRBV20-1 and TRBJ1-1; D might be TRBD1 (6 bases). Trimming removed 5 bases from V and 5 bases from J, with 18 bases in between. In germline, CDR1 is DFQATT, CDR2 SNEGSKA (reference sequence). The CDR3 is 14 amino acids. In nucleotides, the CDR3 is TGCAGTGCTCCGACCAGGGGATACCGGACTGAAGCTTTCTTT. Its protein product is CSAPTRGYRTEAFF.

This clonotype was recorded many times. V and J are TRBV20-1 and TRBJ2-5, with D possibly being TRBD1 (5 bases). Germline-derived CDR1 and CDR2 are DFQATT and SNEGSKA (reference sequence). This CDR3 contains 14 residues. V lost 1 base to trimming and J lost 2 bases, with 11 bases between them. CDR3 in DNA: TGCAGTGCTAGAGTTCCCACAGGACAAGAGACCCAGTACTTC. Its protein product is CSARVPTGQETQYF.

This clonotype was seen at least ten times. Written as DNA, the CDR3 is TGCGCCAGCAGCCAAGATTTGCCCCGGGGAGAGACCCAGTACTTC. It specifies CASSQDLPRGETQYF. This chain joins TRBV4-3 and TRBJ2-5, with a tentative D call TRBD2 (5 bases). CDR1 is LGHNA and CDR2 is YSLEER in the germline V gene. The CDR3 sequence is 15 residues long. The V gene lost 0 bases and the J gene lost 4 bases, with 12 bases spanning the gap.

The chain uses TRBV7-8 and TRBJ2-7; perhaps D is TRBD1 or TRBD2 (5 bases each). This CDR3 comprises 15 residues. Trimming removed 1 base from V and 6 bases from J, with 16 bases in between. Germline V lookup: CDR1 SGHVS, CDR2 FQNEAQ. CDR3 in DNA: TGTGCCAGCAGCTTAGGGTTGCTGGGGGTCGGCGAGCAGTACTTC. Its protein product is CASSLGLLGVGEQYF. Looking up the rest from reference TRBV7-8 and TRBJ2-7 gives the full variable domain: GAGVSQSPRYKVAKRGQDVALRCDPISGHVSLFWYQQALGQGPEFLTYFQNEAQLDKSGLPSDRFFAERPEGSVSTLKIQRTQQEDSAVYLCASSLGLLGVGEQYFGPGTRLTVT.

This sequence joins TRBV11-2 and TRBJ1-1; 8 nucleotides align to TRBD1. The CDR3 is 17 amino acids. V lost 5 bases, J lost 6 bases, and 17 bases stayed unmatched. Germline CDR1 reads SGHAT; CDR2 reads FQNNGV. The CDR3 bases are TGTGCCAGCAGCCGTCTGCGCTCGGACAGGGCTCCCGCTGAAGCTTTCTTT. It encodes CASSRLRSDRAPAEAFF.

This clonotype was picked up a small number of times. The chain links TRBV7-2 to TRBJ2-7; 9 positions agree with TRBD2. J gave up 4 bases and V 1 base, and 5 bases lay outside the gene matches. Germline V gene sequence: CDR1 SGHTA, CDR2 FQGNSA. The CDR3 totals 15 residues. Here the CDR3 DNA reads TGTGCCAGCAGCTTAGGACCGACTAGCGGATACGAGCAGTACTTC. This translates into CASSLGPTSGYEQYF.

The table lists this clonotype with many counts. This chain uses TRBV7-2 with TRBJ1-2; 7 bases map to TRBD1. This CDR3 region has 16 residues. CDR1 and CDR2 from the germline V gene are SGHTA and FQGNSA. V trimming: 1 base; J trimming: 3 bases; junction bases outside the gene matches: 8. CDR3 bases: TGTGCCAGCAGCTTAGGTGGAGGGGGCGGTGACTATGGCTACACCTTC. Translation: CASSLGGGGGDYGYTF.

The sample holds many counts of this clonotype. This rearrangement joins TRBV7-9 to TRBJ2-4; TRBD1 might be the D (6 bases). There are 18 residues in the CDR3. The germline V gene encodes CDR1 SEHNR and CDR2 FQNEAQ (reference sequence). V was pared by 4 bases and J by 5 bases, with 24 bases between. The chain's CDR3 is CASSSLLPGARRQNIQYF. CDR3 coding DNA: TGTGCCAGCAGCTCCCTTCTTCCAGGGGCTCGTCGTCAAAACATTCAGTACTTC.